The T cell receptor (beta chain) described here comes from a study of OX40 agonist ivuxolimab in advanced cancers. About the research overall: Ivuxolimab, an antibody acting as an agonist of OX40 (CD134), was used to treat patients.

Using immunoSEQ multiplex PCR, the repertoire was profiled, and TCRdb retains in-frame clones only, with some absent. There are some 150,000 clones in the sample; 85% to 95% occur only once, and approximately 0.93% lies in the top ten. Of note for this clone: The antigen is unknown.

The CDR3 spans 13 residues. Germline CDR1 is MGHRA and CDR2 is YSYEKL. The ends were cut back, 3 bases at V and 8 bases at J, with 11 bases in the middle. Samples were taken at baseline and on day 1 of cycles 4 and 7. Findings of the study overall: Partly responding patients at 0.1-3.0 mg/kg showed some of the smallest clonal expansion.

The clonotype was recovered from an adult with an advanced solid tumor such as melanoma, head and neck, liver or kidney cancer. The specimen comprised CD4+ or CD8+ T cells sorted from blood, sampled in a trial of the OX40 agonist ivuxolimab. The chain uses TRBV4-1 and TRBJ2-1; D remains ambiguous. The CDR3 reads CASSQYRSDEQFF. The CDR3 DNA sequence: TGCGCCAGCAGCCAGTATAGATCCGATGAGCAGTTCTTC.